These 27 T cell receptor beta chains came from one sample sequenced in a study of shared clonotypes between healthy human individuals. Profiled with immunoSEQ multiplex PCR; TCRdb holds only in-frame clones, not every one. The table records roughly 2 million clones, roughly 94% of them present only once. Selected positively for CCR7 and CD45RO-negative, naive CD8 cells excluded terminally differentiated effector memory CD45RA+ cells. Sequenced input: naive CD8+ T cells sorted from blood. These receptors came from a man aged 18 to 29 in good health.

The V call is TRBV4-1, the J call TRBJ1-6; a possible D gene is TRBD1 (5 bases). CDR1 is MGHRA, CDR2 YSYEKL, per germline. The CDR3 sequence is 15 residues long. Trimming pared 1 base from V and 8 bases from J, leaving 12 bases between. CDR3 loop: CASSQAQVADSPLHF. DNA for the CDR3: TGCGCCAGCAGCCAAGCACAGGTTGCAGATTCACCCCTCCACTTT.

This rearrangement joins TRBV27 to TRBJ2-2; 9 bases align to TRBD2. After removal of 2 bases from V and 7 bases from J, the junction contained 8 bases not matched to a gene. The CDR3 spans 16 residues. From germline, CDR1 is MNHEY and CDR2 SMNVEV (reference sequence). In DNA form, the CDR3 reads TGTGCCAGCAGTTTAGGTGGCGGGAGGGCGGTCGGGGAGCTGTTTTTT. This encodes CASSLGGGRAVGELFF.

V gene TRBV6-1 combines with J gene TRBJ2-7; TRBD2 agrees at 7 bases. The CDR3 length is 13 residues. Looked up from germline, CDR1 is MNHNS and CDR2 is SASEGT. V lost 8 bases to trimming and J lost 1 base; unmatched junction nucleotides: 5. CDR3 sequence (DNA): TGTGCCAGCGGGGAGGGGAAATCCTACGAGCAGTACTTC. Its protein product is CASGEGKSYEQYF.

V is TRBV6-5 and J is TRBJ1-1; unclear D gene. V was clipped by 2 bases and J by 4 bases, with 11 bases between them. CDR3 size: 14 residues. Looked up from germline, CDR1 is MNHEY and CDR2 is SVGAGI. CDR3 residues: CASSYRETGTEAFF. In DNA, the CDR3 is TGTGCCAGCAGTTACAGGGAGACGGGCACTGAAGCTTTCTTT.

V usage is TRBV6-5 and J usage is TRBJ2-7; TRBD1 might be the D (6 bases). V gave up 7 bases and J gave up 0 bases, with 10 bases separating them. Germline loops: CDR1 MNHEY, CDR2 SVGAGI. The CDR3 extends over 13 amino acids. This CDR3 is CASNVGGSYEQYF. The CDR3 nucleotides are TGTGCCAGCAACGTAGGGGGCTCCTACGAGCAGTACTTC.

In this sample, this clone turned up a few times. The CDR3 reads CASSYKGGLNYGYTF. CDR3 nucleotide sequence: TGTGCCAGCAGTTACAAAGGGGGCCTTAACTATGGCTACACCTTC. The chain links TRBV6-5 to TRBJ1-2, with TRBD1 matching over 7 bases. The J segment lost 1 base and the V segment lost 2 bases, leaving 4 bases of the junction unmatched. The CDR3 has 15 amino acids. Germline CDR1 MNHEY, CDR2 SVGAGI.

The V and J genes are TRBV6-1 and TRBJ2-7; 9 bases line up with TRBD1. From germline, CDR1 is MNHNS and CDR2 SASEGT. J lost 2 bases, V lost 2 bases, and 7 bases had no gene match. The CDR3 is 16 amino acids. This CDR3 is CASSELPGQGTYEQYF. Here the CDR3 DNA reads TGTGCCAGCAGTGAACTTCCGGGACAGGGAACCTACGAGCAGTACTTC.

The chain combines TRBV19 with TRBJ1-1; no firm D call. Trimming took off 6 bases at V and 0 bases at J, with 14 bases between the two ends. The CDR3 has 15 residues. Germline V gene lookup returns CDR1 LNHDA and CDR2 SQIVND (reference sequence). CDR3 loop: CASSPQAGLNTEAFF. DNA of the CDR3: TGTGCCAGTAGCCCTCAGGCGGGCCTGAACACTGAAGCTTTCTTT. The full variable domain, its missing parts supplied by reference TRBV19 and TRBJ1-1, is DGGITQSPKYLFRKEGQNVTLSCEQNLNHDAMYWYRQDPGQGLRLIYYSQIVNDFQKGDIAEGYSVSREKKESFPLTVTSAQKNPTAFYLCASSPQAGLNTEAFFGQGTRLTVV.

The chain recombines TRBV9 with TRBJ2-1; a weak D match, TRBD2 (6 bases). Trimming pared 3 bases from V and 4 bases from J, leaving 14 bases between. CDR3 length: 15 amino acids. The germline V gene encodes CDR1 SGDLS and CDR2 YYNGEE. In DNA form, the CDR3 reads TGTGCCAGCAGCGCCGAGGGCGGGATGTACAATGAGCAGTTCTTC. Its translation: CASSAEGGMYNEQFF.

In the case of this clone: The same CDR3 also results from other DNA sequences found in this sample. This chain joins TRBV29-1 and TRBJ2-7; D unresolved. Trimming stripped 4 bases from V and 5 bases from J, with 9 bases between. CDR1 and CDR2 from the germline V gene are SQVTM and ANQGSEA. There are 11 residues in the CDR3. Written as DNA, the CDR3 is TGCAGCGTTGGAGTTGGGAACGAGCAGTACTTC. Its protein product is CSVGVGNEQYF.

The chain joins TRBV10-2 to TRBJ1-1; D not certain. Germline loops: CDR1 WSHSY, CDR2 SAAADI. Trimming cost V 3 bases and J 0 bases, with 8 bases left between them. The CDR3 loop spans 14 amino acids. The CDR3 protein is CASSESVMNTEAFF. In DNA, the CDR3 is TGCGCCAGCAGTGAATCAGTCATGAACACTGAAGCTTTCTTT.

The rearrangement links TRBV7-2 to TRBJ2-3, with 16 bases identical to TRBD2. Per the germline V gene, CDR1 is SGHTA and CDR2 is FQGNSA. The CDR3 sequence is 19 residues long. V lost 1 base to trimming and J lost 2 bases; unmatched junction nucleotides: 6. The chain's CDR3 is CASSLGGGLAGGTTDTQYF. For the CDR3, the DNA is TGTGCCAGCAGCTTAGGTGGGGGACTAGCGGGAGGGACCACAGATACGCAGTATTTT.

The CDR3 loop reads CASSSGRVRGETQYF. The CDR3 bases are TGTGCCAGCAGCTCTGGGAGGGTTAGGGGAGAGACCCAGTACTTC. The chain is built from TRBV7-2 and TRBJ2-5, with 7 positions matching TRBD2. Germline V lookup: CDR1 SGHTA, CDR2 FQGNSA. V gave up 4 bases and J gave up 4 bases; unmatched junction bases: 9. This CDR3 comprises 15 residues. The whole variable domain, remainder taken from reference TRBV7-2 and TRBJ2-5, is GAGVSQSPSNKVTEKGKDVELRCDPISGHTALYWYRQSLGQGLEFLIYFQGNSAPDKSGLPSDRFSAERTGGSVSTLTIQRTQQEDSAVYLCASSSGRVRGETQYFGPGTRLLVL.

In the case of this clone: Relative to the germline gene, one junction end is altered; a read error may explain this. The chain has TRBV2 and TRBJ2-5; tentatively, D is TRBD2 (6 bases). The CDR3 has 14 amino acids. The germline V gene encodes CDR1 SNHLY and CDR2 FYNNEI. In DNA form, the CDR3 reads TGTGTCAGCAGGAGCGGAGGGTACCAAGAGACCCAGTACTTC. It is translated as CVSRSGGYQETQYF.

Comment on this clone: At the DNA level, this CDR3 is encoded by other sequences in the same sample as well. This CDR3 is CASSVDGGTDTQYF. In nucleotides, the CDR3 is TGTGCCAGCAGCGTAGATGGGGGGACGGATACGCAGTATTTT. The chain joins TRBV9 to TRBJ2-3, with a tentative D call TRBD2 (6 bases). This CDR3 region has 14 residues. Germline assignment: CDR1 SGDLS and CDR2 YYNGEE. V was cut by 0 bases and J by 6 bases, with 11 bases left in between.

The chain carries TRBV27 and TRBJ2-1; 7 positions match TRBD1. The J segment lost 7 bases and the V segment lost 6 bases, leaving 12 bases of the junction unmatched. This CDR3 contains 15 residues. Looked up from germline, CDR1 is MNHEY and CDR2 is SMNVEV (reference sequence). As DNA, the CDR3 is TGTGCCAGCAGCCTCTATCAGGGGGTCTTGAATGAGCAGTTCTTC. Translating it yields CASSLYQGVLNEQFF.

The chain is built from TRBV9 and TRBJ2-2, with D unresolved. Per the germline V gene, CDR1 is SGDLS and CDR2 is YYNGEE. Trimming took 7 bases from V and 3 from J, leaving 4 bases between them. The CDR3 contains 11 residues. The CDR3 region is CASGYTGELFF. Here the CDR3 DNA reads TGTGCCAGCGGCTACACCGGGGAGCTGTTTTTT.

The rearrangement links TRBV4-3 to TRBJ2-7; a possible D gene is TRBD2 (6 bases). The CDR3 has 17 residues. Germline assignment: CDR1 LGHNA and CDR2 YSLEER. Deletions cut 0 bases from V and 1 base from J, with 16 bases between. CDR3 coding DNA: TGCGCCAGCAGCCAAGATCATGGGGTAGCGGCTTCCTACGAGCAGTACTTC. Translation gives CASSQDHGVAASYEQYF.

The chain has TRBV28 and TRBJ1-4, with a tentative D call TRBD1 (5 bases). Germline CDR1 is MDHEN and CDR2 is SYDVKM. There are 14 residues in the CDR3. V lost 2 bases and J 8 bases, leaving 12 bases between the germline ends. CDR3: CASSLRGGGEKLFF. CDR3 nucleotides: TGTGCCAGCAGTTTAAGGGGCGGTGGGGAAAAACTGTTTTTT.

The table lists this clone with a count of one. Within the sample, other DNA sequences also encode this same CDR3. The CDR3: CASSHGQGPYEQYF. The CDR3 DNA is TGCGCCAGCAGCCACGGACAGGGCCCCTACGAGCAGTACTTC. This sequence joins TRBV4-1 and TRBJ2-7; TRBD1 aligns across 8 bases. The germline gives CDR1 MGHRA, CDR2 YSYEKL. Trimming cost V 3 bases and J 2 bases; bases outside gene matches: 3. CDR3 size: 14 residues.

The CDR3 loop reads CASSWAGWEGYTF. CDR3 DNA sequence: TGTGCCAGCAGCTGGGCGGGGTGGGAAGGCTACACCTTC. The chain carries TRBV7-6 and TRBJ1-2; no clear D gene. The germline gives CDR1 SGHVS, CDR2 FNYEAQ. The length of the CDR3 is 13 residues. The V end was cut by 4 bases, the J end by 8 bases, with 14 bases between.

The chain is built from TRBV4-3 and TRBJ1-1, with D unresolved. CDR1 and CDR2 (germline): LGHNA, YSLEER. Between the trimmed V and J ends, which lost 0 bases and 0 bases, there was a span of 11 bases. The CDR3 covers 16 residues. For the CDR3, the DNA is TGCGCCAGCAGCCAAGATCGGCAGCTCATGAACACTGAAGCTTTCTTT. Protein sequence: CASSQDRQLMNTEAFF.

The chain combines TRBV4-3 with TRBJ1-1; no firm D call. CDR3 length: 15 residues. V lost 0 bases and J 0 bases, leaving 8 bases between the germline ends. Germline V gives CDR1 LGHNA, CDR2 YSLEER. The CDR3 nucleotides are TGCGCCAGCAGCCAAGAACTCTCCATGAACACTGAAGCTTTCTTT. Encoded protein: CASSQELSMNTEAFF.

The chain employs TRBV4-1 and TRBJ2-1; D is unresolved. The germline V and J ends were trimmed by 1 base and 9 bases, with 19 bases remaining between them. CDR1 is MGHRA, CDR2 YSYEKL, per germline. CDR3 length: 16 amino acids. CDR3 loop: CASSQVGGPLIAEQFF. The CDR3 DNA sequence: TGCGCCAGCAGCCAAGTGGGCGGACCGCTAATTGCTGAGCAGTTCTTC.

This clone was detected once. The chain employs TRBV6-1 and TRBJ1-6; a possible D gene is TRBD1 (6 bases). CDR1 and CDR2 from the germline V gene are MNHNS and SASEGT. V lost 2 bases, J lost 7 bases, and 27 bases lay in between. The CDR3 sequence is 20 residues long. This CDR3 is CASSETMIQGDLYLNSPLHF. The CDR3 DNA reads as TGTGCCAGCAGTGAAACGATGATACAGGGAGACCTTTACCTCAATTCACCCCTCCACTTT.

The rearrangement links TRBV27 to TRBJ1-2, with D possibly being TRBD1 (5 bases). V was cut by 2 bases and J by 5 bases, with 9 bases left in between. The CDR3 loop spans 13 amino acids. Germline-derived CDR1 and CDR2 are MNHEY and SMNVEV (reference sequence). This CDR3 is CASSLDGGYGYTF. The DNA of the CDR3 is TGTGCCAGCAGTTTAGACGGGGGATATGGCTACACCTTC.

The chain has TRBV28 and TRBJ1-1; TRBD1 might be the D (5 bases). Trimming left V 0 bases short and J 8 bases short, with 7 bases between. CDR3 length: 12 residues. The V gene's germline CDR1 is MDHEN and CDR2 SYDVKM. The CDR3 DNA reads as TGTGCCAGCAGTTTATGGACAGAAGAAGCTTTCTTT. This translates into CASSLWTEEAFF.